Described below is a single T cell receptor (beta chain) sequence and its context. A read error is possible here, since a much larger clone lies one base away. V was pared by 5 bases and J by 6 bases, with 1 base of the junction left unmatched. Per germline, CDR1 MNHEY and CDR2 SVGAGI. This CDR3 is 12 amino acids long. This record comes from a study of blood T cell repertoires in COVID-19. In the study overall: Donors in the United States, Italy and Spain gave samples during acute or convalescent COVID-19. PBMCs, B-cell-depleted T cells, or T cells provided the cDNA or gDNA that made up the material.

Original methodology: It was from reference gene primer amplification that nucleated cell counts were estimated. This table comes from immunoSEQ multiplex PCR, and its TCRdb copy is limited to in-frame clones, with some not included. V and J calls plus clone size are reproduced from that table; the DNA served to infer D and trimming. The data show 150,000 to 200,000 clones, around 79% seen once. V is TRBV6-5 and J is TRBJ1-5, with 7 bases fitting TRBD1. This receptor was obtained from a man aged 55 to 70 with active or convalescent COVID-19. Sequencing was done on a sample of peripheral blood. This CDR3 is CASSTGVQPQHF. The CDR3 coding sequence is TGTGCCAGCAGTACAGGGGTTCAGCCCCAGCATTTT.